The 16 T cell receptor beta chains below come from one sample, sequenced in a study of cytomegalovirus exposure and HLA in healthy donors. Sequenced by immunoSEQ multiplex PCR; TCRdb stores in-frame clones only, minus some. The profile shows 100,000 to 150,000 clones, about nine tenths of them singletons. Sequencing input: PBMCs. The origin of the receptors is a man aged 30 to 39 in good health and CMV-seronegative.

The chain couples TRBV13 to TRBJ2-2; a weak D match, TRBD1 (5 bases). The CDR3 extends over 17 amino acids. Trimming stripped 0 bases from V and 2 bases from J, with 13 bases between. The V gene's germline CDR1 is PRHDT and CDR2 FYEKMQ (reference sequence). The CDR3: CASSLGRPGHNTGELFF. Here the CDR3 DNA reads TGTGCCAGCAGCTTAGGCCGTCCAGGACACAACACCGGGGAGCTGTTTTTT.

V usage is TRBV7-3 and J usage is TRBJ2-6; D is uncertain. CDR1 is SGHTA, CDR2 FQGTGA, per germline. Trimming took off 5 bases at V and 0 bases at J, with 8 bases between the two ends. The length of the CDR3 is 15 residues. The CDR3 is CASSRAVSGANVLTF. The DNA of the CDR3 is TGTGCCAGCAGCCGTGCGGTCTCTGGGGCCAACGTCCTGACTTTC. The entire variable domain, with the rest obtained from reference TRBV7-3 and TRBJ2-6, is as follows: GAGVSQTPSNKVTEKGKYVELRCDPISGHTALYWYRQSLGQGPEFLIYFQGTGAADDSGLPNDRFFAVRPEGSVSTLKIQRTERGDSAVYLCASSRAVSGANVLTFGAGSRLTVL.

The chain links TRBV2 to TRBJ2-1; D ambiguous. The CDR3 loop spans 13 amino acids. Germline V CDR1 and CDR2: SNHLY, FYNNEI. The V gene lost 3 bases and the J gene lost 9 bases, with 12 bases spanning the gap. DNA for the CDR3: TGTGCCAGCAGTGACCAGAGGAGCAGTGAGCAGTTCTTC. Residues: CASSDQRSSEQFF. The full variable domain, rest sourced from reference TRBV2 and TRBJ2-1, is EPEVTQTPSHQVTQMGQEVILRCVPISNHLYFYWYRQILGQKVEFLVSFYNNEISEKSEIFDDQFSVERPDGSNFTLKIRSTKLEDSAMYFCASSDQRSSEQFFGPGTRLTVL.

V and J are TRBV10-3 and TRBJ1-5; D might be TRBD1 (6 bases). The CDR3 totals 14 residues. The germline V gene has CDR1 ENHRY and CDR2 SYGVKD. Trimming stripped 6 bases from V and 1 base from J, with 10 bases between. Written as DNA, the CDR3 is TGTGCCATCAGCAGGGACATCAGCAATCAGCCCCAGCATTTT. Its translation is CAISRDISNQPQHF.

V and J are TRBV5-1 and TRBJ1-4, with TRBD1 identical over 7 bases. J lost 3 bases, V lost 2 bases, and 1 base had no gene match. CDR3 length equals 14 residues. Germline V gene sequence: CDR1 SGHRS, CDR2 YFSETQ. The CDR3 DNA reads TGCGCCAGCAGCTTAGGGACAGCTAATGAAAAACTGTTTTTT. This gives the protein CASSLGTANEKLFF.

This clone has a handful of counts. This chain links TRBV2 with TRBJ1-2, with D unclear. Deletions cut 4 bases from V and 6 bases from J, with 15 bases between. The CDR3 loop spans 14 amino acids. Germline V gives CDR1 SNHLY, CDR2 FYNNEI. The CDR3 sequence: CASSGGSGIHGYTF. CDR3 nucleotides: TGTGCCAGCAGTGGCGGCAGCGGGATCCATGGCTACACCTTC.

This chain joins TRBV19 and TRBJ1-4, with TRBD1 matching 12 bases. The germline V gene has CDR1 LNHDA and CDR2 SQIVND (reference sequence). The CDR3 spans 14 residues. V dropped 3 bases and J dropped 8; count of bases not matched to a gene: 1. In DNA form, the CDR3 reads TGTGCCAGTAGTATCGGGACAGGGGGCGAAAAACTGTTTTTT. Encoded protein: CASSIGTGGEKLFF.

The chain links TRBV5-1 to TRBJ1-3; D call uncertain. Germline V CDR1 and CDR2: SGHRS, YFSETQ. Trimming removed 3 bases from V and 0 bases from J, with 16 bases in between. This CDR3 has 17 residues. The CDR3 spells CASSSEHRGPSGNTIYF. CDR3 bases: TGCGCCAGCAGCTCGGAACACCGCGGTCCCTCTGGAAACACCATATATTTT.

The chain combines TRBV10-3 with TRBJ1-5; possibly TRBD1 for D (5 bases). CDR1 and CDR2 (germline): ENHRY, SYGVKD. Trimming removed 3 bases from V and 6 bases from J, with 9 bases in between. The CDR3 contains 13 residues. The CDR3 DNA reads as TGTGCCATCAGTGACAGGGTTGGTCAGCCCCAGCATTTT. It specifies CAISDRVGQPQHF.

The CDR3 region is CASGRLDNEQFF. In nucleotides, the CDR3 is TGTGCCAGTGGCCGATTGGACAATGAGCAGTTCTTC. The chain couples TRBV9 to TRBJ2-1; the D is unclear. Trimming removed 8 bases at V and 5 bases at J, with 11 bases between. The CDR3 is 12 residues long. Germline-derived CDR1 and CDR2 are SGDLS and YYNGEE.

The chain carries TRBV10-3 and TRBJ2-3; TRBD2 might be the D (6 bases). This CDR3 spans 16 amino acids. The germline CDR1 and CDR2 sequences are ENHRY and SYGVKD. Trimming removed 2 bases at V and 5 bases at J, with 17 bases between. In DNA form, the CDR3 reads TGTGCCATCAGTGAGCGACCGACTAGTGGGGGAGATACGCAGTATTTT. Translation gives CAISERPTSGGDTQYF.

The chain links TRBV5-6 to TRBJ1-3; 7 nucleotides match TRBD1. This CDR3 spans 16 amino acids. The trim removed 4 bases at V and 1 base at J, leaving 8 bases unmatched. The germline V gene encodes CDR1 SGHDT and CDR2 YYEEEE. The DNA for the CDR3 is TGTGCCAGCAGCGGGGGACAGTTACGTTCTGGAAACACCATATATTTT. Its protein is CASSGGQLRSGNTIYF.

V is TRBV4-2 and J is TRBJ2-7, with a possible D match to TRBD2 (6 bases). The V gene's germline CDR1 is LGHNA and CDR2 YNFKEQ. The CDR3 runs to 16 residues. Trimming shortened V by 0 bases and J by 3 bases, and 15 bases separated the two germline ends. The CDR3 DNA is TGTGCCAGCAGCCAAGATCTGGGGGAGGCCCTCTACGAGCAGTACTTC. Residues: CASSQDLGEALYEQYF.

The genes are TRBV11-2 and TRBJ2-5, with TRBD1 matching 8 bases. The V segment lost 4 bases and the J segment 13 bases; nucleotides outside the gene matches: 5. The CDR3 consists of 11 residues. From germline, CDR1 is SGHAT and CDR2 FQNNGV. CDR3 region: CASSSGTGPYF. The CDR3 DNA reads TGTGCCAGCAGCTCCGGGACAGGACCGTACTTC.

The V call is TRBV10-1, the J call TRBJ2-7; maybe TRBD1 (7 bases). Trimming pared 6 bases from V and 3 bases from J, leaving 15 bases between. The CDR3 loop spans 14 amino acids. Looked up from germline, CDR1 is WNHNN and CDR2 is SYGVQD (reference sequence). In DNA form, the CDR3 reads TGCGCCAGCAGCAATCGCGGGACAGACTACGAGCAGTACTTC. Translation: CASSNRGTDYEQYF.

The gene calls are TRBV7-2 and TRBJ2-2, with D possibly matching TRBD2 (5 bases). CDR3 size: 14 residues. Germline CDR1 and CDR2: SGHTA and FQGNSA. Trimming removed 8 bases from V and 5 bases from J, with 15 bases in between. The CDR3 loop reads CASGFGVVTGELFF. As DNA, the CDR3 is TGTGCCAGCGGGTTCGGGGTCGTTACCGGGGAGCTGTTTTTT.